This T cell receptor (beta chain) was captured by sequencing in a study of T-cell memory formation after mild COVID-19. Using its own MiXCR run on the 5' RACE reads, TCRdb lists one record per CDR3 protein. The sample records around 310,000 distinct CDR3 sequences, about 16% being singletons. Trimming stripped 5 bases from V and 7 bases from J, with 14 bases between. Germline assignment: CDR1 MNHNS and CDR2 SASEGT. This CDR3 region has 14 residues. V and J are TRBV6-1 and TRBJ1-4; tentatively, D is TRBD1 (6 bases). This clonotype was obtained from a man aged 18-30 years who had mild COVID-19 (a few samples of this study predate the infection). Cell type and time point are not known. The sequencing input was PBMCs or a T cell subset sorted from them (not recorded which). CDR3 DNA sequence: TGTGCCAGCAGTCACGACAGGCTGAGTGAAAAACTGTTTTTT. It codes for CASSHDRLSEKLFF.